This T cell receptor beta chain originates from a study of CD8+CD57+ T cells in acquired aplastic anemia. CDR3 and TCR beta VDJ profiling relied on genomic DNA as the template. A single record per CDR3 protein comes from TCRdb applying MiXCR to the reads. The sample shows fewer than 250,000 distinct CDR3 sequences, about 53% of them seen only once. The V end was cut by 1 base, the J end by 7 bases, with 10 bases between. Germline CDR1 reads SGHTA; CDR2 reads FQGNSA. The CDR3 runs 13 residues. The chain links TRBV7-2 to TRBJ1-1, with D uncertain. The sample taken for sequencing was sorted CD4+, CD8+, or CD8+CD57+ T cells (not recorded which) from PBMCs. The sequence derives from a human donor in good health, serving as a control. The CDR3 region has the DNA TGTGCCAGCAGCTTAGGCGGATCCCGTGAAGCTTTCTTT. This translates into CASSLGGSREAFF.